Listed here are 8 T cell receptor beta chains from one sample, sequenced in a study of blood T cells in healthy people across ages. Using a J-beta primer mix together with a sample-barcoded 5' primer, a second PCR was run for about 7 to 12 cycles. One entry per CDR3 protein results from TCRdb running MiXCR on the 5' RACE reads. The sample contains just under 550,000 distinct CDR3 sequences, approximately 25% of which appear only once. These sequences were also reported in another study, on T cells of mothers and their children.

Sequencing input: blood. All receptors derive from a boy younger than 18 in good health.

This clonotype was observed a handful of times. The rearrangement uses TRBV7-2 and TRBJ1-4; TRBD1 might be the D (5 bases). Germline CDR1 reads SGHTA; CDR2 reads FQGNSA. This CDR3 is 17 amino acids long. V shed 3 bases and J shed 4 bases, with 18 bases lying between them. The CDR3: CASSLLFLPGGNEKLFF. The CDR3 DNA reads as TGTGCCAGCAGCTTGCTGTTCCTACCGGGGGGTAATGAAAAACTGTTTTTT.

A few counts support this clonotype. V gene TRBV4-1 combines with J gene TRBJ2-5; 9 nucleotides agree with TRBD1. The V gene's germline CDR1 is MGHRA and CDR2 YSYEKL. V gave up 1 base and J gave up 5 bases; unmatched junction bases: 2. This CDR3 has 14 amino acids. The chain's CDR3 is CASSQGQGGETQYF. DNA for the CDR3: TGCGCCAGCAGCCAAGGACAGGGGGGTGAGACCCAGTACTTC.

In nucleotides, the CDR3 is TGCAGCGTCGTTGACAGGGCCCCCGAGACCCAGTACTTC. Protein product: CSVVDRAPETQYF. The chain links TRBV29-1 to TRBJ2-5, with 7 bases that match TRBD1. Trimming took 6 bases from V and 5 from J; bases not matched to a gene: 9. This CDR3 region has 13 residues. Germline values: CDR1 SQVTM, CDR2 ANQGSEA.

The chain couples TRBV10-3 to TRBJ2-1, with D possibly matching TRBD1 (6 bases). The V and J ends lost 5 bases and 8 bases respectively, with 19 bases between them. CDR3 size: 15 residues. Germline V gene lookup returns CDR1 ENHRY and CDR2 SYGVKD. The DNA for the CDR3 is TGTGCCATCAGTACCCCGACAGGTTTACAACATGAGCAGTTCTTC. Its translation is CAISTPTGLQHEQFF.

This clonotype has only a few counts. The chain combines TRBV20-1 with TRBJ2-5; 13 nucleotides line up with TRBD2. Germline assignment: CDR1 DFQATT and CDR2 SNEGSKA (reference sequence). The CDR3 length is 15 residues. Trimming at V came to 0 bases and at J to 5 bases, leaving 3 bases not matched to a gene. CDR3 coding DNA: TGCAGTGCTAGAGATCCGGGACTAGCGGGGGAGACCCAGTACTTC. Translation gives CSARDPGLAGETQYF.

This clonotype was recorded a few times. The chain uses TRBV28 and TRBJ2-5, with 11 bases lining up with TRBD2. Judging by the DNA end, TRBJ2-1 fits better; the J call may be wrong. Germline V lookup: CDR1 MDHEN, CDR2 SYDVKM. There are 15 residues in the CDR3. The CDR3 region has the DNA TGTGCCAGCAGTCCAACTAGCGGGGGCCACAATGAGCAGTTCTTC. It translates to CASSPTSGGHNEQFF.

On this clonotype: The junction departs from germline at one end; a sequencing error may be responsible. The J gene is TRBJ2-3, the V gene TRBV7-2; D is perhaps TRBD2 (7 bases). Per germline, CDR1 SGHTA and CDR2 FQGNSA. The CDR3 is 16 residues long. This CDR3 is CASNLGRGHSTDTQYF. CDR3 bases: TGTGCCAGCAACTTAGGGCGGGGGCACAGCACAGATACGCAGTATTTT.

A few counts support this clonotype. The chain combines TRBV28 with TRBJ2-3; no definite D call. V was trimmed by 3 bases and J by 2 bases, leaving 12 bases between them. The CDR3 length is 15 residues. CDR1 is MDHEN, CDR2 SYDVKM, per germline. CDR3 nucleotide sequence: TGTGCCAGCAGTTTTGGTGGCAGGCTCACAGATACGCAGTATTTT. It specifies CASSFGGRLTDTQYF.